The TCR beta chain described here comes from a study of cytomegalovirus exposure and HLA in healthy donors. Some clones are missing from TCRdb's copy, which holds only in-frame ones; the method was immunoSEQ multiplex PCR. This table holds about 140,000 clones, around 90% found once. Germline V gene lookup returns CDR1 MNHEY and CDR2 SVGAGI. The V gene lost 1 base and the J gene lost 6 bases, with 6 bases spanning the gap. The CDR3 runs to 12 residues. The rearrangement links TRBV6-5 to TRBJ1-1; no reliable D call. The source of this sequence is a woman aged 18-29 years in good health and CMV-seropositive. The material sequenced was PBMCs. For the CDR3, the DNA is TGTGCCAGCAGTTACTTCGGGGCTGAAGCTTTCTTT. Translation gives CASSYFGAEAFF.